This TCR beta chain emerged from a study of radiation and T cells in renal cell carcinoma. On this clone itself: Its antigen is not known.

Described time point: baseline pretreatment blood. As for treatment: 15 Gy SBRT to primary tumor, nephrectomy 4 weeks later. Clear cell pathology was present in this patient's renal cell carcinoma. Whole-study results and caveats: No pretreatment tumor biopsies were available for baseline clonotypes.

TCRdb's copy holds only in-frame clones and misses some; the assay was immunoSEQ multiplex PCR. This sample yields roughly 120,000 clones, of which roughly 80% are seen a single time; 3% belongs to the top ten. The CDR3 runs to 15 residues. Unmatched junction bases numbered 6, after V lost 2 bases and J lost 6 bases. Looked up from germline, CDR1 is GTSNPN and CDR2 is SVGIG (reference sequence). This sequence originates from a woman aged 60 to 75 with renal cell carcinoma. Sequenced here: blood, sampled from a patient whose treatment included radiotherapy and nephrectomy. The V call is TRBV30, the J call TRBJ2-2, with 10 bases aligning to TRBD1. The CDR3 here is CAWSTPGTGAGELFF. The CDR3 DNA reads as TGTGCCTGGAGTACCCCCGGGACAGGGGCCGGGGAGCTGTTTTTT. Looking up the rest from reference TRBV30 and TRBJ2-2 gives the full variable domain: SQTIHQWPATLVQPVGSPLSLECTVEGTSNPNLYWYRQAAGRGLQLLFYSVGIGQISSEVPQNLSASRPQDRQFILSSKKLLLSDSGFYLCAWSTPGTGAGELFFGEGSRLTVL.